This entry lists 2 T cell receptor beta chains sequenced from one sample in a study of technical replicates of blood from several donors. Clones were sequenced by immunoSEQ multiplex PCR, and TCRdb holds only the in-frame ones, with some missing. Counted here are 75,000 to 100,000 clones, 95% occurring once; the ten biggest clones make up 0.26%. The sequencing input was T cells isolated from PBMCs. The source of these receptors is a human donor in good health.

This chain links TRBV15 with TRBJ1-1; 8 nucleotides line up with TRBD1. This CDR3 spans 15 amino acids. CDR1 LNHNV and CDR2 YYDKDF come from the germline V gene (reference sequence). Germline trimming cut 8 bases from V and 3 bases from J; bases unmatched to any gene: 11. In DNA form, the CDR3 reads TGTGCCACCTACGCGGGACAGGTGGGGGACACTGAAGCTTTCTTT. Residues: CATYAGQVGDTEAFF.

This clone appeared once. The V gene is TRBV6-6, the J gene TRBJ2-1, with D maybe TRBD1 (7 bases). V was clipped by 5 bases and J by 5 bases, with 16 bases between them. This CDR3 region has 15 residues. Looked up from germline, CDR1 is MNHNY and CDR2 is SVGAGI (reference sequence). The CDR3 sequence is CASSHQGGQDNEQFF. CDR3 DNA: TGTGCCAGCAGTCACCAGGGGGGTCAAGACAATGAGCAGTTCTTC.